A single sample gave rise to the 23 T cell receptor beta chains below, sequenced in a study of T cells and copy number aberrations in small-cell lung cancer (dated by TCRdb to the early 2020s). The library was prepared using the immunoSEQ multiplex PCR assay. In TCRdb, the immuneACCESS table is reduced to in-frame sequences with V and J assigned. These tables do not hold every clone; where another copy was compared, an unresolved V gene accounts for under half, and the others remain unexplained. Counted in this sample were 2,500 to 3,000 clones; less than 85% of them appeared once. The ten biggest clones cover roughly a tenth of the sample. Sequencing was performed on normal tissue next to the tumor. The receptors here all came from a man in his 70s with small cell lung cancer.

The chain has TRBV9 and TRBJ2-5; D unclear. The V gene lost 0 bases and the J gene lost 2 bases, with 8 bases spanning the gap. Germline-derived CDR1 and CDR2 are SGDLS and YYNGEE. There are 14 residues in the CDR3. CDR3 sequence reads: CASSVGNEQETQYF. For the CDR3, the DNA is TGTGCCAGCAGCGTAGGCAACGAACAAGAGACCCAGTACTTC.

The chain uses TRBV7-3 and TRBJ1-6, with a weak D call TRBD1 (6 bases). Per the germline V gene, CDR1 is SGHTA and CDR2 is FQGTGA. V was trimmed by 4 bases and J by 3 bases, leaving 10 bases between them. This CDR3 has 15 amino acids. DNA for the CDR3: TGTGCCAGCAGCTCCACAGGGAACTATAATTCACCCCTCCACTTT. As protein: CASSSTGNYNSPLHF.

The rearrangement links TRBV5-8 to TRBJ2-5; TRBD1 is a possible D gene (5 bases). CDR1 and CDR2 from the germline V gene are SGHTS and YDEGEE. This CDR3 is built from 14 residues. Trimming took off 2 bases at V and 1 base at J, with 9 bases between the two ends. The CDR3 loop is CASSLRTLQETQYF. For the CDR3, the DNA is TGTGCCAGCAGCTTACGGACACTCCAAGAGACCCAGTACTTC.

This clone was detected only once. The genes are TRBV6-5 and TRBJ2-1, with 9 bases matching TRBD1. Trimming cost V 0 bases and J 8 bases; bases outside gene matches: 5. CDR1 is MNHEY, CDR2 SVGAGI, per germline. CDR3 length: 15 residues. CDR3 nucleotides: TGTGCCAGCAGTTACTCAGGGACAGGGCTGGATGAGCAGTTCTTC. Protein: CASSYSGTGLDEQFF.

The chain is built from TRBV7-9 and TRBJ2-2; no clear D. From germline, CDR1 is SEHNR and CDR2 FQNEAQ (reference sequence). This CDR3 region has 15 residues. V gave up 0 bases and J gave up 1 base, with 6 bases separating them. CDR3 residues: CASSLAFGNTGELFF. DNA for the CDR3: TGTGCCAGCAGCTTAGCTTTCGGGAACACCGGGGAGCTGTTTTTT.

Here the CDR3 reads CASSQETLSSGRTNEQYF. CDR3 DNA sequence: TGTGCCAGCAGCCAGGAAACGCTTTCTAGCGGGAGGACTAACGAGCAGTACTTC. The chain combines TRBV4-2 with TRBJ2-7; 11 bases agree with TRBD2. This CDR3 has 18 amino acids. V lost 3 bases to trimming and J lost 5 bases; unmatched junction nucleotides: 15. Germline CDR1 and CDR2: LGHNA and YNFKEQ.

The chain has TRBV30 and TRBJ2-4, with D possibly matching TRBD1 (5 bases). This CDR3 comprises 14 residues. Germline V gene sequence: CDR1 GTSNPN, CDR2 SVGIG (reference sequence). Trimming shortened V by 0 bases and J by 0 bases, and 6 bases separated the two germline ends. The CDR3: CAWSVGAAKNIQYF. The CDR3 DNA sequence: TGTGCCTGGAGTGTAGGGGCAGCCAAAAACATTCAGTACTTC.

The chain couples TRBV10-3 to TRBJ2-2; D is perhaps TRBD1 (6 bases). The CDR3 has 14 residues. CDR1 ENHRY and CDR2 SYGVKD come from the germline V gene. Between the trimmed V and J ends, which lost 6 bases and 1 base, there was a span of 9 bases. The CDR3 here is CAISARGNTGELFF. CDR3 DNA: TGTGCCATCAGCGCCAGGGGGAACACCGGGGAGCTGTTTTTT.

The V and J genes are TRBV27 and TRBJ1-2; 8 positions match TRBD1. The CDR3 covers 16 residues. The junction had 11 bases not matched to a gene; V was cut back by 2 bases and J by 6 bases. Germline values: CDR1 MNHEY, CDR2 SMNVEV (reference sequence). The CDR3 spells CASSLRQGMILNGYTF. The CDR3, as DNA: TGTGCCAGCAGTTTAAGACAGGGGATGATCTTGAATGGCTACACCTTC.

This rearrangement joins TRBV7-2 to TRBJ1-1; 7 positions agree with TRBD1. The CDR3 runs 12 residues. Germline CDR1 is SGHTA and CDR2 is FQGNSA. Trimming took 5 bases from V and 11 from J; bases not matched to a gene: 8. In DNA, the CDR3 is TGTGCCAGCAGCCTACATACAGGGGCGGCTTTCTTT. It specifies CASSLHTGAAFF. Looking up the rest from reference TRBV7-2 and TRBJ1-1 gives the full variable domain: GAGVSQSPSNKVTEKGKDVELRCDPISGHTALYWYRQSLGQGLEFLIYFQGNSAPDKSGLPSDRFSAERTGGSVSTLTIQRTQQEDSAVYLCASSLHTGAAFFGQGTRLTVV.

The chain recombines TRBV4-1 with TRBJ1-1, with D perhaps matching TRBD1 (5 bases). The CDR3 has 16 amino acids. V dropped 2 bases and J dropped 8 bases, with 21 bases sitting between them. Germline assignment: CDR1 MGHRA and CDR2 YSYEKL. CDR3 region: CASSQTAGSRVNEAFF. In DNA form, the CDR3 reads TGCGCCAGCAGCCAAACCGCAGGGAGTCGGGTAAACGAAGCTTTCTTT.

The genes are TRBV7-9 and TRBJ2-7; D is uncertain. Germline lookup yields CDR1 SEHNR and CDR2 FQNEAQ (reference sequence). V lost 5 bases to trimming and J lost 2 bases, with 7 bases between them. The CDR3 contains 12 residues. CDR3 sequence (DNA): TGTGCCAGCAGCCCTGGGACCTACGAGCAGTACGTC. It codes for CASSPGTYEQYV.

V usage is TRBV6-4 and J usage is TRBJ2-3; 9 bases agree with TRBD2. The V segment lost 2 bases and the J segment 3 bases; nucleotides outside the gene matches: 0. This CDR3 has 14 amino acids. Germline V gene lookup returns CDR1 MRHNA and CDR2 SNTAGT. In DNA, the CDR3 is TGTGCCAGCAGTGACGCGGGGGGGACAGATACGCAGTATTTT. Its protein product is CASSDAGGTDTQYF.

V is TRBV5-1 and J is TRBJ2-1, with D perhaps TRBD1 (5 bases). The CDR3 is made up of 15 amino acids. Germline-derived CDR1 and CDR2 are SGHRS and YFSETQ. Between the trimmed V and J ends, which lost 5 bases and 3 bases, there was a span of 15 bases. This chain's CDR3 is CASSGADLFYNEQFF. The CDR3 DNA reads as TGCGCCAGCAGTGGGGCAGATTTATTCTACAATGAGCAGTTCTTC.

CDR3 DNA: TGTGCCAGTAGTGCCGGACTAGGACCCTACGAGCAGTACTTC. It is translated as CASSAGLGPYEQYF. The rearrangement uses TRBV19 and TRBJ2-7, with TRBD2 matching 7 bases. This CDR3 comprises 14 residues. V lost 5 bases and J lost 2; bases outside the gene matches: 6. Germline loops: CDR1 LNHDA, CDR2 SQIVND (reference sequence).

This chain uses TRBV27 with TRBJ2-7; D is perhaps TRBD2 (6 bases). The V end was cut by 5 bases, the J end by 0 bases, with 23 bases between. This CDR3 has 18 amino acids. The V gene's germline CDR1 is MNHEY and CDR2 SMNVEV (reference sequence). CDR3: CASSAPGLGGDHSYEQYF. The CDR3 DNA follows: TGTGCCAGCAGTGCGCCCGGGTTAGGCGGGGACCACTCCTACGAGCAGTACTTC.

J is TRBJ1-3 and V is TRBV30; D uncertain. The V and J ends lost 0 bases and 3 bases respectively, with 24 bases between them. The CDR3 loop spans 19 amino acids. Germline values: CDR1 GTSNPN, CDR2 SVGIG (reference sequence). CDR3 sequence: CAWSVREGEWSEGGNTIYF. The CDR3, as DNA: TGTGCCTGGAGTGTACGTGAGGGAGAATGGTCAGAAGGTGGAAACACCATATATTTT. The whole variable domain, filled in from reference TRBV30 and TRBJ1-3, reads SQTIHQWPATLVQPVGSPLSLECTVEGTSNPNLYWYRQAAGRGLQLLFYSVGIGQISSEVPQNLSASRPQDRQFILSSKKLLLSDSGFYLCAWSVREGEWSEGGNTIYFGEGSWLTVV.

This chain connects TRBV9 to TRBJ1-5, with 7 positions matching TRBD1. CDR1 SGDLS and CDR2 YYNGEE come from the germline V gene. The CDR3 contains 16 residues. Trimming cost V 0 bases and J 3 bases; bases outside gene matches: 6. The CDR3 DNA reads as TGTGCCAGCAGCGTAGATGGGACAGAATACAATCAGCCCCAGCATTTT. Encoded protein: CASSVDGTEYNQPQHF.

The chain is built from TRBV28 and TRBJ2-5, with D perhaps assigned TRBD1 or TRBD2 (7 bases each). The germline V gene encodes CDR1 MDHEN and CDR2 SYDVKM. The ends were cut back, 5 bases at V and 1 base at J, with 11 bases in the middle. The CDR3 spans 14 residues. CDR3 DNA: TGTGCCAGCAGTGCGGGGGACAGCCAAGAGACCCAGTACTTC. Its translation is CASSAGDSQETQYF. Complete variable domain (other parts from reference TRBV28 and TRBJ2-5): DVKVTQSSRYLVKRTGEKVFLECVQDMDHENMFWYRQDPGLGLRLIYFSYDVKMKEKGDIPEGYSVSREKKERFSLILESASTNQTSMYLCASSAGDSQETQYFGPGTRLLVL.

V and J are TRBV5-1 and TRBJ1-5, with a possible D match to TRBD1 (5 bases). CDR3 length equals 13 residues. The V end was cut by 0 bases, the J end by 7 bases, with 8 bases between. CDR1 is SGHRS, CDR2 YFSETQ, per germline. In DNA form, the CDR3 reads TGCGCCAGCAGCTTGGCCCGGGGGCAGCCCCAGCATTTT. Translation: CASSLARGQPQHF.

V and J are TRBV29-1 and TRBJ2-7; D perhaps matches TRBD1 (6 bases). Trimming took 7 bases from V and 0 from J, leaving 10 bases between them. This CDR3 contains 12 residues. Germline-derived CDR1 and CDR2 are SQVTM and ANQGSEA. The DNA for the CDR3 is TGCAGCGGCCGGGACAACTCCTACGAGCAGTACTTC. Its protein is CSGRDNSYEQYF.

The chain carries TRBV6-4 and TRBJ2-7, with D perhaps matching TRBD1 (6 bases). Trimming removed 5 bases from V and 3 bases from J, with 14 bases in between. CDR1 is MRHNA, CDR2 SNTAGT, per germline. There are 14 residues in the CDR3. The CDR3 loop is CASSRQGSLYEQYV. CDR3 nucleotides: TGTGCCAGCAGTAGGCAGGGGTCCCTCTACGAGCAGTACGTC.

The genes are TRBV5-1 and TRBJ1-4, with D maybe TRBD1 (5 bases). The V end was cut by 5 bases, the J end by 4 bases, with 12 bases between. The CDR3 is 14 residues long. The germline V gene encodes CDR1 SGHRS and CDR2 YFSETQ. For the CDR3, the DNA is TGCGCCAGCAGGGCGACAGCCTATAATGAAAAACTGTTTTTT. This codes for CASRATAYNEKLFF.